This TCR beta chain came from a study of T cells in Graves' hyperthyroidism and ophthalmopathy. V shed 2 bases and J shed 2 bases, with 12 bases lying between them. This CDR3 contains 15 residues. Germline V gives CDR1 MDHEN, CDR2 SYDVKM. Criteria for exclusion of patients were uncontrolled infection, other autoimmune disease, pregnancy or lactation. Isolation of PBMCs was performed on 10 ml fresh peripheral blood. Study results and caveats: The model predicted ophthalmopathy a median about 6.6 months before onset. Most thyroid clonotypes expanded above 0.001 were also detected in blood.

Ten or more counts support this clonotype. What it binds is not known. TCR beta CDR3 regions were amplified from RNA transcripts. With the HTBI primer set, the TCR CDR3 went through a first round of RT-PCR. TCRdb fed the multiplex PCR reads into MiXCR, producing one record per CDR3 protein. The sample holds about 610,000 distinct CDR3 sequences; under 15% are singletons and the top ten take roughly 4.3%. This TCR was recovered from a woman in her thirties or forties with Graves' ophthalmopathy. This sequence joins TRBV28 and TRBJ2-5, with D unresolved. The specimen was blood. CDR3 DNA: TGTGCCAGCAGTTTAGCCCAGCCTGGGCAAGAGACCCAGTACTTC. Amino acids: CASSLAQPGQETQYF.